What follows are 19 T cell receptor beta chains derived from one specimen sequenced in a study of blood T cell repertoires in COVID-19. Produced via immunoSEQ multiplex PCR; TCRdb's table is partial and in-frame only. Seen here are about 200,000 clones, about 85% observed once, and the top ten hold 0.9% to 0.95%. The specimen was peripheral blood. The receptors shown here come from a man in his fifties or sixties with COVID-19, enrolled during active disease.

A few counts support this clone. The gene calls are TRBV4-2 and TRBJ1-6, with D possibly TRBD1 on 5 matching bases. The CDR3 totals 13 residues. The V gene lost 3 bases and the J gene lost 13 bases, with 13 bases spanning the gap. From germline, CDR1 is LGHNA and CDR2 YNFKEQ. The CDR3 DNA is TGTGCCAGCAGCCAGGTACATGGGGGGCCCCTCCACTTT. Protein: CASSQVHGGPLHF.

The table lists this clone with a few counts. The chain carries TRBV11-2 and TRBJ1-2, with D maybe TRBD1 (5 bases). The CDR3 runs to 14 residues. V lost 1 base and J lost 8, with 14 bases in between. Germline V gives CDR1 SGHAT, CDR2 FQNNGV. CDR3 bases: TGTGCCAGCAGCTTAGTTGAGGGGAGGAAGGGCTACACCTTC. This sequence encodes CASSLVEGRKGYTF. The whole variable domain, remainder taken from reference TRBV11-2 and TRBJ1-2, is EAGVAQSPRYKIIEKRQSVAFWCNPISGHATLYWYQQILGQGPKLLIQFQNNGVVDDSQLPKDRFSAERLKGVDSTLKIQPAKLEDSAVYLCASSLVEGRKGYTFGSGTRLTVV.

This clone was recorded once. V is TRBV5-4 and J is TRBJ2-1, with 7 positions matching TRBD2. Trimming removed 9 bases from V and 4 bases from J; junction bases left unmatched: 25. CDR1 and CDR2 from the germline V gene are SGHNT and YYREEE (reference sequence). The CDR3 spans 19 residues. This chain's CDR3 is CATFPAAWPPLAEYNEQFF. In nucleotides, the CDR3 is TGTGCCACGTTCCCAGCAGCTTGGCCGCCTCTAGCGGAATACAATGAGCAGTTCTTC.

The chain carries TRBV18 and TRBJ1-2; the D gene is possibly TRBD1 (5 bases). This CDR3 comprises 15 residues. Trimming removed 11 bases from V and 4 bases from J, with 23 bases in between. CDR1 is KGHSH and CDR2 is LQKENI in the germline V gene. The CDR3 reads CASLVGRGSSYGYTF. CDR3 sequence (DNA): TGTGCCTCCCTTGTCGGAAGGGGTTCGAGCTATGGCTACACCTTC.

V and J are TRBV6-2 or TRBV6-3 and TRBJ1-1; D remains ambiguous. Germline V gene data show CDR1 as MNHEY and CDR2 as SVGEGT. The V and J ends lost 4 bases and 4 bases respectively, with 7 bases between them. The CDR3 totals 12 residues. The CDR3 nucleotides read TGTGCCAGCAGTTGGCACCTCACTGAAGCTTTCTTT. It encodes CASSWHLTEAFF.

The rearrangement joins TRBV16 to TRBJ2-1; D may be TRBD2 (6 bases). Germline lookup yields CDR1 KGHSY and CDR2 FQNENV. The CDR3 totals 15 residues. V lost 2 bases, J lost 8 bases, and 16 bases lay in between. CDR3 loop: CASSQGIDRGDEQFF. CDR3 DNA sequence: TGTGCCAGCAGCCAAGGTATCGACCGCGGGGATGAGCAGTTCTTC.

The rearrangement uses TRBV3-1 (or the pseudogene TRBV3-2) and TRBJ1-5; no clear D gene. V lost 0 bases and J 3 bases, leaving 9 bases between the germline ends. The CDR3 loop spans 15 amino acids. The V gene's germline CDR1 is LGHDT and CDR2 YNNKEL (reference sequence). Here the CDR3 reads CASSQDLGLNQPQHF. In DNA, the CDR3 is TGTGCCAGCAGCCAAGATCTAGGACTCAATCAGCCCCAGCATTTT.

V gene TRBV27 combines with J gene TRBJ1-1, with a tentative D call TRBD1 (5 bases). V was shortened by 0 bases and J by 9 bases, with 14 bases between the two germline ends. The CDR3 sequence is 14 residues long. Germline CDR1 is MNHEY and CDR2 is SMNVEV (reference sequence). The chain's CDR3 is CASSLSWKGEQAFF. DNA for the CDR3: TGTGCCAGCAGTTTATCGTGGAAAGGGGAACAAGCTTTCTTT.

The chain carries TRBV15 and TRBJ2-3, with D unresolved. Trimming removed 6 bases at V and 0 bases at J, with 10 bases between. The CDR3 has 14 residues. The germline V gene has CDR1 LNHNV and CDR2 YYDKDF (reference sequence). CDR3 DNA: TGTGCCACCAGGTCGGCAGGCAGCACAGATACGCAGTATTTT. Residues: CATRSAGSTDTQYF.

The V gene is TRBV6-2 or TRBV6-3, the J gene TRBJ2-5; D perhaps matches TRBD2 (6 bases). Trimming stripped 4 bases from V and 3 bases from J, with 9 bases between. Looked up from germline, CDR1 is MNHEY and CDR2 is SVGEGT. The CDR3 loop spans 13 amino acids. CDR3 sequence reads: CASSSWGEETQYF. CDR3 nucleotide sequence: TGTGCCAGCAGTTCATGGGGGGAAGAGACCCAGTACTTC.

This chain uses TRBV7-3 with TRBJ2-1, with TRBD1 as a possible D gene (5 bases). The CDR3 covers 16 residues. Germline V CDR1 and CDR2: SGHTA, FQGTGA. V was cut by 4 bases and J by 1 base, with 14 bases left in between. The CDR3 spells CASSYTQATSYNEQFF. In nucleotides, the CDR3 is TGTGCCAGCAGCTACACACAGGCAACTTCCTACAATGAGCAGTTCTTC.

The chain uses TRBV11-2 and TRBJ1-3; D remains unclear. V was shortened by 3 bases and J by 1 base, with 13 bases between the two germline ends. In germline, CDR1 is SGHAT, CDR2 FQNNGV. The CDR3 is 16 residues long. CDR3 in amino acids: CASSFGPPSSGNTIYF. The DNA of the CDR3 is TGTGCCAGCAGCTTTGGGCCGCCGTCGTCTGGAAACACCATATATTTT.

The chain combines TRBV7-7 with TRBJ2-5; the D is unclear. This CDR3 is built from 13 residues. Germline values: CDR1 SSHAT, CDR2 FNYEAQ (reference sequence). V was clipped by 1 base and J by 5 bases, with 8 bases between them. The CDR3 protein is CASSLGGKETQYF. CDR3 nucleotides: TGTGCCAGCAGCTTAGGCGGAAAGGAGACCCAGTACTTC. Looking up the rest from reference TRBV7-7 and TRBJ2-5 gives the full variable domain: GAGVSQSPRYKVTKRGQDVTLRCDPISSHATLYWYQQALGQGPEFLTYFNYEAQPDKSGLPSDRFSAERPEGSISTLTIQRTEQRDSAMYRCASSLGGKETQYFGPGTRLLVL.

J is TRBJ1-4 and V is TRBV2; TRBD1 is a possible D gene (6 bases). Trimming stripped 9 bases from V and 7 bases from J, with 15 bases between. This CDR3 is built from 13 residues. Looked up from germline, CDR1 is SNHLY and CDR2 is FYNNEI. CDR3 sequence reads: CASRTVWSEKLFF. CDR3 DNA sequence: TGTGCCAGTCGGACAGTTTGGAGTGAAAAACTGTTTTTT.

CDR3 nucleotide sequence: TGTGCCAGCAGATTTTTCCCGGGGGGACCCAATCAGCCCCAGCATTTT. It encodes CASRFFPGGPNQPQHF. The chain is built from TRBV28 and TRBJ1-5, with D maybe TRBD1 (5 bases). Germline CDR1 MDHEN, CDR2 SYDVKM. There are 16 residues in the CDR3. With 6 bases removed from V and 3 bases from J, the gap between germline ends came to 18 bases. Combining the CDR3 with reference TRBV28 and TRBJ1-5 gives the whole variable domain DVKVTQSSRYLVKRTGEKVFLECVQDMDHENMFWYRQDPGLGLRLIYFSYDVKMKEKGDIPEGYSVSREKKERFSLILESASTNQTSMYLCASRFFPGGPNQPQHFGDGTRLSIL.

The V and J genes are TRBV7-9 and TRBJ2-7; D is uncertain. Trimming took off 5 bases at V and 3 bases at J, with 11 bases between the two ends. CDR1 and CDR2 from the germline V gene are SEHNR and FQNEAQ (reference sequence). The CDR3 contains 13 residues. This CDR3 reads CASSRYSRYEQYF. Here the CDR3 DNA reads TGTGCCAGCAGCCGATATTCGCGCTACGAGCAGTACTTC. Based on the CDR3 plus reference TRBV7-9 and TRBJ2-7, the full variable domain is DTGVSQNPRHKITKRGQNVTFRCDPISEHNRLYWYRQTLGQGPEFLTYFQNEAQLEKSRLLSDRFSAERPKGSFSTLEIQRTEQGDSAMYLCASSRYSRYEQYFGPGTRLTVT.

This chain links TRBV9 with TRBJ1-4, with unresolved D. Germline V gene sequence: CDR1 SGDLS, CDR2 YYNGEE. Trimming pared 4 bases from V and 4 bases from J, leaving 11 bases between. The CDR3 contains 14 residues. The CDR3 DNA is TGTGCCAGCAGCTCCGGGAGGAGTAATGAAAAACTGTTTTTT. Its protein product is CASSSGRSNEKLFF.

V is TRBV7-9 and J is TRBJ2-1; D might be TRBD2 (5 bases). This CDR3 comprises 11 residues. In germline, CDR1 is SEHNR, CDR2 FQNEAQ (reference sequence). Trimming removed 3 bases at V and 8 bases at J, with 5 bases between. The DNA for the CDR3 is TGTGCCAGCAGCTTCGGGGATGAGCAGTTCTTC. This translates into CASSFGDEQFF.

The chain joins TRBV19 to TRBJ2-1; 12 bases are a match to TRBD2. The CDR3 sequence is 17 residues long. Germline trimming cut 3 bases from V and 2 bases from J; bases unmatched to any gene: 5. The germline CDR1 and CDR2 sequences are LNHDA and SQIVND (reference sequence). CDR3 sequence reads: CASSMELAGGPYNEQFF. Here the CDR3 DNA reads TGTGCCAGTAGTATGGAACTAGCGGGAGGCCCCTACAATGAGCAGTTCTTC.